What follows is one T cell receptor (beta chain) and its context. No antigen is known for it. The CDR3 runs 17 residues. Germline V gene sequence: CDR1 LNHDA, CDR2 SQIVND (reference sequence). V lost 5 bases and J 0 bases, leaving 17 bases between the germline ends. The protocol was immunoSEQ multiplex PCR, while the TCRdb copy is restricted to in-frame clones and leaves out a portion. The data hold approximately 70,000 clones, with roughly 75% observed a single time. This record belongs to a study of T cell responses to AZD1222 COVID-19 vaccine. Whole-study results and caveats: Only a handful of AZD1222 recipients tested seropositive at baseline.

The TCR was taken from an adult who received the AZD1222 COVID-19 vaccine. The sequencing used peripheral blood, collected 28 days after the second AZD1222 dose. The chain combines TRBV19 with TRBJ2-1, with D perhaps TRBD2 (6 bases). CDR3 nucleotide sequence: TGTGCCAGTAGTCTACGACTAGACTCAAGCTCCTACAATGAGCAGTTCTTC. Protein: CASSLRLDSSSYNEQFF.